The present T cell receptor beta chain was sequenced within a study of CD8+ T cells in alopecia areata. Study outcomes and limitations: The link between baseline CD8+ expansion and response remains uncertain with one nonresponder. Scalp and blood samples kept many expanded lesional clones throughout tofacitinib.

The treatment was: oral pan-JAK inhibitor, 5-10 mg twice daily. Trimming removed 4 bases from V and 5 bases from J, with 11 bases in between. This CDR3 has 13 amino acids. Germline CDR1 reads SGHTA; CDR2 reads FQGNSA. As the sequencing template, cDNA was produced by extracting RNA and reverse transcribing it. Assay used: immunoSEQ multiplex PCR; TCRdb lists only in-frame clones, some missing. The table shows 250,000 to 300,000 clones, with 58% occurring only once. Details on this clone: Antigen unknown.

The rearrangement uses TRBV7-2 and TRBJ2-5, with unresolved D. The sample here was CD4+ T cells sorted from blood, taken at week 24, from a patient treated with tofacitinib. The sequence was obtained from a human donor with alopecia areata. The CDR3 spells CASSSILRETQYF. The CDR3 coding sequence is TGTGCCAGCAGCTCGATTCTGAGGGAGACCCAGTACTTC.